Here is one T cell receptor beta chain with its context. The antigen is not known. The sample comes from a study of T cell responses to AZD1222 COVID-19 vaccine. Findings and caveats of the study: There were mostly white British donors and more females than males, and clonal diversity was possibly underestimated. Only a handful of AZD1222 recipients were seropositive at baseline. Spike-specific TCR breadth rose after two AZD1222 doses, and depth rose as well.

The repertoire was sequenced with immunoSEQ multiplex PCR; TCRdb's copy has only in-frame clones and lacks some. The repertoire holds some 130,000 clones, with under 95% as singletons. The germline CDR1 and CDR2 sequences are KGHDR and SFDVKD. Trimming took 6 bases from V and 5 from J, leaving 18 bases between them. This CDR3 has 15 residues. Specimen: peripheral blood, collected 28 days after the second AZD1222 dose. The chain employs TRBV24-1 and TRBJ2-5; D may be TRBD1 or TRBD2 (5 bases each). The source is an adult who received the AZD1222 COVID-19 vaccine. CDR3 in amino acids: CATSLAHGAGETQYF. The CDR3 DNA follows: TGTGCCACCAGTTTAGCCCACGGGGCAGGGGAGACCCAGTACTTC.